The 26 T cell receptor beta chains reported below all come from one sample, sequenced in a study of blood T cell repertoires in COVID-19. Sequencing used immunoSEQ multiplex PCR; TCRdb keeps in-frame clones, though not all of them. This table has 200,000 or so clones, approximately 90% appearing once. The sequencing sample was made of peripheral blood. The receptors stem from a man aged 50 to 59 with acute or convalescent COVID-19.

This chain links TRBV6-4 with TRBJ1-1; 7 nucleotides align to TRBD1. The CDR3 is 14 amino acids. The trim removed 5 bases at V and 1 base at J, leaving 4 bases unmatched. The germline gives CDR1 MRHNA, CDR2 SNTAGT. The CDR3: CASSTGQRNTEAFF. In nucleotides, the CDR3 is TGTGCCAGCAGTACGGGACAGAGGAACACTGAAGCTTTCTTT.

The rearrangement joins TRBV11-3 to TRBJ1-6; 7 bases fit TRBD1. The CDR3 runs 14 residues. J lost 6 bases, V lost 2 bases, and 1 base had no gene match. The germline CDR1 and CDR2 sequences are SGHNT and YENEEA. CDR3 residues: CASSLTGVNSPLHF. The CDR3 DNA follows: TGTGCCAGCAGCTTAACAGGGGTTAATTCACCCCTCCACTTT.

V is TRBV5-1 and J is TRBJ2-3; D is possibly TRBD1 (7 bases). This CDR3 contains 15 residues. The V end lost 5 bases, the J end lost 0 bases, and 13 bases lay between the germline ends. The germline V gene encodes CDR1 SGHRS and CDR2 YFSETQ. The CDR3 DNA sequence: TGCGCCAGCAGGCCGCAGGGGGGTAGCACAGATACGCAGTATTTT. Translating gives CASRPQGGSTDTQYF.

The chain uses TRBV11-2 and TRBJ1-2, with D perhaps TRBD1 (6 bases). V lost 4 bases to trimming and J lost 6 bases, with 9 bases between them. CDR1 and CDR2 from the germline V gene are SGHAT and FQNNGV. This CDR3 region has 12 residues. The DNA of the CDR3 is TGTGCCAGCAGCTACTACAGGGATGGCTACACCTTC. It codes for CASSYYRDGYTF.

The V gene is TRBV27, the J gene TRBJ1-2, with D perhaps TRBD1 (6 bases). Germline values: CDR1 MNHEY, CDR2 SMNVEV (reference sequence). Trimming removed 5 bases at V and 5 bases at J, with 12 bases between. This CDR3 spans 13 amino acids. The CDR3 DNA follows: TGTGCCAGCAGTCTCACAGGGTATTATGGCTACACCTTC. The encoded protein is CASSLTGYYGYTF.

This chain connects TRBV11-3 to TRBJ1-4; D gene unclear. CDR1 is SGHNT, CDR2 YENEEA, per germline. The CDR3 is made up of 13 amino acids. Trimming stripped 2 bases from V and 8 bases from J, with 9 bases between. The CDR3 loop is CASSLHLGEKLFF. The DNA for the CDR3 is TGTGCCAGCAGCTTACACCTAGGAGAAAAACTGTTTTTT. Together with reference TRBV11-3 and TRBJ1-4, the CDR3 gives the full variable domain: EAGVVQSPRYKIIEKKQPVAFWCNPISGHNTLYWYLQNLGQGPELLIRYENEEAVDDSQLPKDRFSAERLKGVDSTLKIQPAELGDSAVYLCASSLHLGEKLFFGSGTQLSVL.

The rearrangement uses TRBV5-5 and TRBJ2-2; TRBD2 aligns across 13 bases. The CDR3 length is 15 residues. Trimming cost V 4 bases and J 12 bases; bases outside gene matches: 9. CDR1 and CDR2 from the germline V gene are SGHKS and YYEKEE (reference sequence). Written as DNA, the CDR3 is TGTGCCAGCAGCAGGACTAGCGGGGGTCCCTTCCAGCTGTTTTTT. Translating gives CASSRTSGGPFQLFF. The whole variable domain, filled in from reference TRBV5-5 and TRBJ2-2, reads DAGVTQSPTHLIKTRGQQVTLRCSPISGHKSVSWYQQVLGQGPQFIFQYYEKEERGRGNFPDRFSARQFPNYSSELNVNALLLGDSALYLCASSRTSGGPFQLFFGEGSRLTVL.

The V gene is TRBV5-1, the J gene TRBJ2-3; D is perhaps TRBD2 (5 bases). CDR3 length: 13 residues. CDR1 SGHRS and CDR2 YFSETQ come from the germline V gene. Between the trimmed V and J ends, which lost 4 bases and 2 bases, there was a span of 8 bases. This CDR3 reads CASSTLDTDTQYF. The CDR3 DNA follows: TGCGCCAGCAGCACACTAGACACAGATACGCAGTATTTT.

The CDR3 DNA is TGTGCCAGCAGTTTAATCACGAGCACTGAAGCTTTCTTT. Residues: CASSLITSTEAFF. The V gene is TRBV12-3 or TRBV12-4, the J gene TRBJ1-1, with D hard to call. V lost 2 bases, J lost 4 bases, and 8 bases lay in between. The CDR3 loop spans 13 amino acids.

The chain carries TRBV4-2 and TRBJ2-3; D remains unclear. The CDR3 spans 14 residues. V was cut by 5 bases and J by 5 bases, with 14 bases left in between. The germline V gene encodes CDR1 LGHNA and CDR2 YNFKEQ. DNA of the CDR3: TGTGCCAGCAGCGCAGAAGTCGGGTTAGATACGCAGTATTTT. It specifies CASSAEVGLDTQYF.

This clone was recorded only once. The chain employs TRBV15 and TRBJ2-5; 11 nucleotides align to TRBD2. With 0 bases clipped from V and 4 bases from J, the junction kept 4 bases outside the gene matches. Germline CDR1 reads LNHNV; CDR2 reads YYDKDF (reference sequence). The CDR3 is made up of 16 amino acids. CDR3 residues: CATSRDGTSGAETQYF. Here the CDR3 DNA reads TGTGCCACCAGCAGAGATGGGACTAGCGGTGCAGAGACCCAGTACTTC.

This sequence joins TRBV6-5 and TRBJ1-4, with TRBD1 identical over 10 bases. Germline CDR1 MNHEY, CDR2 SVGAGI. The length of the CDR3 is 15 residues. J gave up 5 bases and V 4 bases, and 4 bases lay outside the gene matches. CDR3 in DNA: TGTGCCAGCAGTTTAACGGGACAGGGGAATGAAAAACTGTTTTTT. Encoded protein: CASSLTGQGNEKLFF.

The chain uses TRBV5-1 and TRBJ2-1; 8 nucleotides agree with TRBD1. The length of the CDR3 is 13 residues. CDR1 and CDR2 (germline): SGHRS, YFSETQ. With 4 bases clipped from V and 9 bases from J, the junction kept 6 bases outside the gene matches. Written as DNA, the CDR3 is TGCGCCAGCAGCGTCTCGACAGGGGTTGAGCAGTTCTTC. It is translated as CASSVSTGVEQFF.

The chain has TRBV11-2 and TRBJ1-1, with 8 bases aligning to TRBD1. The CDR3 runs to 15 residues. J lost 1 base, V lost 0 bases, and 1 base had no gene match. The germline gives CDR1 SGHAT, CDR2 FQNNGV. The CDR3, as DNA: TGTGCCAGCAGCTTAGATGGACAGGGGAACACTGAAGCTTTCTTT. Protein product: CASSLDGQGNTEAFF.

This sequence joins TRBV4-2 and TRBJ1-4; 7 bases align to TRBD1. The CDR3 contains 14 residues. Germline V gives CDR1 LGHNA, CDR2 YNFKEQ. Losses at the gene ends were 4 bases for V and 7 bases for J; bases not matched to a gene: 6. CDR3 in amino acids: CASSRDRGREKLFF. The DNA of the CDR3 is TGTGCCAGCAGCCGGGACAGAGGGCGTGAAAAACTGTTTTTT.

This clone has just one count. V and J are TRBV13 and TRBJ1-6; 7 bases match TRBD1. CDR3 length: 15 amino acids. Germline CDR1 reads PRHDT; CDR2 reads FYEKMQ (reference sequence). The J segment lost 10 bases and the V segment lost 3 bases, leaving 9 bases of the junction unmatched. The CDR3, as DNA: TGTGCCAGCAGCTTCCGTCGGCAGGGGGGATCACCCCTCCACTTT. Amino acids: CASSFRRQGGSPLHF.

The chain couples TRBV3-1 (or the pseudogene TRBV3-2) to TRBJ1-4, with 12 positions matching TRBD1. Germline V gene lookup returns CDR1 LGHDT and CDR2 YNNKEL (reference sequence). The CDR3 sequence is 18 residues long. J lost 6 bases, V lost 6 bases, and 14 bases had no gene match. The CDR3 DNA sequence: TGTGCCAGCAGTAGTTCCGGGACAGGGGGCACTTACGATGAAAAACTGTTTTTT. This sequence encodes CASSSSGTGGTYDEKLFF.

This chain connects TRBV30 to TRBJ2-2, with TRBD1 as a possible D gene (6 bases). Germline CDR1 and CDR2: GTSNPN and SVGIG (reference sequence). Trimming took off 1 base at V and 8 bases at J, with 11 bases between the two ends. The CDR3 length is 13 residues. The DNA for the CDR3 is TGTGCCTGGAGTGGTACAGGGTGGGGGGAGCTGTTTTTT. It is translated as CAWSGTGWGELFF.

The chain carries TRBV5-1 and TRBJ1-4; tentatively, D is TRBD1 (6 bases). Germline CDR1 is SGHRS and CDR2 is YFSETQ. The CDR3 is 14 residues long. Deletions cut 2 bases from V and 8 bases from J, with 13 bases between. Here the CDR3 reads CASSLSGVREKLFF. The CDR3 nucleotides are TGCGCCAGCAGCTTATCAGGGGTTCGGGAAAAACTGTTTTTT.

The chain uses TRBV5-1 and TRBJ1-1; possibly TRBD1 for D (5 bases). This CDR3 contains 16 residues. Germline V gene data show CDR1 as SGHRS and CDR2 as YFSETQ. V was clipped by 1 base and J by 1 base, with 14 bases between them. CDR3 DNA: TGCGCCAGCAGCTTGCGCGGGGGTACGAGGAACACTGAAGCTTTCTTT. Protein sequence: CASSLRGGTRNTEAFF.

The CDR3 DNA sequence: TGTGCCACCAGTGACGTGGGACAGGGAAACTATGGCTACACCTTC. Translating gives CATSDVGQGNYGYTF. The chain has TRBV24-1 and TRBJ1-2; 9 bases are shared with TRBD1. Per the germline V gene, CDR1 is KGHDR and CDR2 is SFDVKD. The V gene end was trimmed by 4 bases and the J gene end by 2 bases; junction bases not matched to a gene: 4. The CDR3 loop spans 15 amino acids.

This sequence joins TRBV5-8 and TRBJ1-1, with no clear D. This CDR3 has 12 residues. V dropped 2 bases and J dropped 11 bases, with 13 bases sitting between them. Germline V CDR1 and CDR2: SGHTS, YDEGEE. CDR3 nucleotide sequence: TGTGCCAGCAGCTTTCGGAGCGTCACCGCTTTCTTT. Translated, it gives CASSFRSVTAFF.

This clone was seen only a few times. The chain has TRBV30 and TRBJ1-5; D is uncertain. From germline, CDR1 is GTSNPN and CDR2 SVGIG (reference sequence). The V end lost 1 base, the J end lost 4 bases, and 8 bases lay between the germline ends. The CDR3 consists of 13 residues. The CDR3: CAWSGTVNQPQHF. The CDR3 nucleotides read TGTGCCTGGAGTGGGACTGTTAATCAGCCCCAGCATTTT.

The genes are TRBV2 and TRBJ1-3; TRBD1 is a possible D gene (5 bases). CDR3 length: 14 residues. Germline CDR1 SNHLY, CDR2 FYNNEI. V dropped 6 bases and J dropped 4 bases, with 13 bases sitting between them. The chain's CDR3 is CASRGLRFGNTIYF. The CDR3, as DNA: TGTGCCAGCAGGGGACTGAGGTTCGGAAACACCATATATTTT.

This clone was seen just once. The chain employs TRBV5-1 and TRBJ1-3; 7 nucleotides agree with TRBD1. Germline loops: CDR1 SGHRS, CDR2 YFSETQ. The CDR3 has 15 residues. Trimming cost V 4 bases and J 0 bases; bases outside gene matches: 4. The CDR3, as DNA: TGCGCCAGCAGCATGACAGGGCTCTCTGGAAACACCATATATTTT. Translation: CASSMTGLSGNTIYF.

The rearrangement links TRBV5-1 to TRBJ1-1, with 7 bases matching TRBD1. The CDR3 is 12 residues long. Germline loops: CDR1 SGHRS, CDR2 YFSETQ. Trimming removed 3 bases from V and 8 bases from J; junction bases left unmatched: 4. This chain's CDR3 is CASSSGQAEAFF. The DNA of the CDR3 is TGCGCCAGCAGCTCAGGACAGGCCGAAGCTTTCTTT.